The TCR beta chain under discussion was sequenced for a study of blood T cell repertoires in COVID-19. Across the study: Samples taken during acute and convalescent COVID-19 were collected in the United States, Italy and Spain. From T cells, B-cell-depleted T cells, or PBMCs came the material, which was cDNA or gDNA.

The germline V gene has CDR1 SGHTA and CDR2 FQGNSA. V was trimmed by 4 bases and J by 2 bases, leaving 12 bases between them. CDR3 size: 15 residues. As originally analysed: Estimated nucleated cell counts came from reference gene primer amplification. Measured with immunoSEQ multiplex PCR; TCRdb has only the in-frame clones, and not every one. That table supplies the V and J calls and clone size; D and trimming were determined from the DNA. The repertoire consists of fewer than 60,000 clones, with roughly 78% occurring once and the leading ten covering 20% to 30%. The chain uses TRBV7-2 and TRBJ2-1, with D perhaps matching TRBD2 (6 bases). The source is a man between 70 and 80 years old with acute or convalescent COVID-19. The sample comprised peripheral blood. The CDR3, as DNA: TGTGCCAGCAGCTCCGGGACTGGGACCTACAATGAGCAGTTCTTC. Translating gives CASSSGTGTYNEQFF. The variable domain in full, with the rest retrieved from reference TRBV7-2 and TRBJ2-1, is GAGVSQSPSNKVTEKGKDVELRCDPISGHTALYWYRQSLGQGLEFLIYFQGNSAPDKSGLPSDRFSAERTGGSVSTLTIQRTQQEDSAVYLCASSSGTGTYNEQFFGPGTRLTVL.